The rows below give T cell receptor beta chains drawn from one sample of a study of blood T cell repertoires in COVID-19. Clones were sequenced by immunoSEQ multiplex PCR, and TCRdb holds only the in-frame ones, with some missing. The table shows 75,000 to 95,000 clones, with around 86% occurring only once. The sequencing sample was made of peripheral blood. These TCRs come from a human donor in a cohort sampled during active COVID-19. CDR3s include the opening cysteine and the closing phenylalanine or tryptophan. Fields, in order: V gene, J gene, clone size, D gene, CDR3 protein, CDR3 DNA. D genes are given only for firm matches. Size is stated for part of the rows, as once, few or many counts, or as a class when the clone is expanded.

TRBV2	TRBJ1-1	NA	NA	CASSEPGRNTEAFF	TGTGCCAGCAGTGAGCCGGGGAGGAACACTGAAGCTTTCTTT
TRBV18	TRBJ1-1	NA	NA	CASSLNGGENTEAFF	TGTGCCAGCTCCCTAAACGGGGGAGAGAACACTGAAGCTTTCTTT
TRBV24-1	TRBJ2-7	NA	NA	CATSDSTVHEQYF	TGTGCCACCAGTGATTCGACAGTCCACGAGCAGTACTTC
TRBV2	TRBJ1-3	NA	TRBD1	CASSSRDRGNTIYF	TGTGCCAGCAGTAGCCGGGACAGGGGAAACACCATATATTTT
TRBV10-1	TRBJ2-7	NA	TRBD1	CASSESGQGVEQYF	TGCGCCAGCAGTGAGTCGGGACAGGGGGTAGAGCAGTACTTC
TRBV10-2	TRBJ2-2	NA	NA	CASSESRGWTGELFF	TGCGCCAGCAGTGAGTCTAGGGGATGGACCGGGGAGCTGTTTTTT
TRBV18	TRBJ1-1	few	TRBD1	CASSPTGGNTEAFF	TGTGCCAGCTCACCAACAGGGGGGAACACTGAAGCTTTCTTT
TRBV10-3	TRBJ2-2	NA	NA	CATHLDIFTGELFF	TGTGCCACTCACCTGGACATATTCACCGGGGAGCTGTTTTTT
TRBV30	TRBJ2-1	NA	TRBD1	CAWDRGGEYNEQFF	TGTGCCTGGGACAGGGGAGGAGAGTACAATGAGCAGTTCTTC
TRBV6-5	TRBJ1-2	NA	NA	CASSYGAGFYGYTF	TGTGCCAGCAGTTACGGCGCGGGGTTCTATGGCTACACCTTC
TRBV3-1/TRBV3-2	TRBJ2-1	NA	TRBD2	CASSQGRLAGADEQFF	TGTGCCAGCAGCCAAGGGCGACTAGCGGGGGCGGATGAGCAGTTCTTC
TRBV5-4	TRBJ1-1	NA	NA	CASSAGGTGNTEAFF	TGTGCCAGCAGCGCCGGGGGTACCGGGAACACTGAAGCTTTCTTT
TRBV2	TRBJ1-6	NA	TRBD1	CASSVTGVNSPLHF	TGTGCCAGCAGTGTGACAGGGGTGAATTCACCCCTCCACTTT
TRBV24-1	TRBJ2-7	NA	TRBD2	CATSESGTIPYEQYF	TGTGCCACCAGTGAGTCCGGGACTATTCCCTACGAGCAGTACTTC
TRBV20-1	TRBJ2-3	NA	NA	CSATFTDTQYF	TGCAGTGCTACCTTCACAGATACGCAGTATTTT
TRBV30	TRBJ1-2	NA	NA	CAWSVNEIGYTF	TGTGCCTGGAGTGTAAACGAGATCGGCTACACCTTC
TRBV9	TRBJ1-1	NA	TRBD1	CASSPRYRGRDTEAFF	TGTGCCAGCAGCCCGCGGTACAGGGGGCGCGACACTGAAGCTTTCTTT
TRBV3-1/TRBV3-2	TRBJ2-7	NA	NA	CASSQGGGDEQYF	TGTGCCAGCAGCCAAGGGGGCGGAGACGAGCAGTACTTC
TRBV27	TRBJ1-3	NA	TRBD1	CASSPGQTPEGSGNTIYF	TGTGCCAGCAGTCCGGGACAGACCCCCGAGGGCTCTGGAAACACCATATATTTT
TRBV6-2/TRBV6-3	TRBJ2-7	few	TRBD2	CASSTSSGGGYEQYF	TGTGCCAGCAGTACCTCTAGCGGGGGGGGGTACGAGCAGTACTTC
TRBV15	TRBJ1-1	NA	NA	CATSRTGNTEAFF	TGTGCCACCAGCAGGACAGGGAACACTGAAGCTTTCTTT
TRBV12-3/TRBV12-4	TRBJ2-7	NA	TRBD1	CASSLTGEYEQYF	TGTGCCAGCAGTTTGACAGGGGAGTACGAGCAGTACTTC
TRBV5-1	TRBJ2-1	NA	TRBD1	CASSLAGQGIYNEQFF	TGCGCCAGCAGCTTGGCCGGACAGGGGATTTACAATGAGCAGTTCTTC
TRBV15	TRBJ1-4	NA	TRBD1	CATPVPAWGQGRRIEKLFF	TGTGCCACCCCAGTCCCAGCTTGGGGACAGGGGCGCCGAATTGAAAAACTGTTTTTT
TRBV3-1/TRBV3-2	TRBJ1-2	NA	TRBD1	CASSRQGSYGYTF	TGTGCCAGCAGCCGACAGGGAAGCTATGGCTACACCTTC
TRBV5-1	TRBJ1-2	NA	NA	CASSLDSINYGYTF	TGCGCCAGCAGCTTGGACAGCATAAACTATGGCTACACCTTC
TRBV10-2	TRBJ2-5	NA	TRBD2	CATGTSGETQYF	TGCGCCACCGGGACTAGCGGAGAGACCCAGTACTTC
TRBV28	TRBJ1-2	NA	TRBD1	CASSTLDRGGIHGYTF	TGTGCCAGCAGTACCCTGGACAGGGGAGGGATTCACGGCTACACCTTC
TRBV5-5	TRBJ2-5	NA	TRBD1	CASSFRQGQETQYF	TGTGCCAGCAGCTTCCGACAGGGCCAAGAGACCCAGTACTTC
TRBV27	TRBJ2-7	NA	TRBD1	CASSRQGSSYEQYF	TGTGCCAGCAGTCGACAGGGGAGCTCCTACGAGCAGTACTTC